The 17 T cell receptor beta chains listed next were all sequenced from one sample in a study of beta chain features in type 1 diabetes. Reverse transcribing all isolated RNA meant expressed TCRB transcripts were sequenced. Assay used: immunoSEQ multiplex PCR; TCRdb lists only in-frame clones, some missing. The sample has about 320,000 clones; roughly 15% are singletons. The material sequenced was central memory CD4+ T cells from blood. The receptors derive from a man under 40 in good health.

This chain links TRBV7-3 with TRBJ2-2; the D is unclear. Germline values: CDR1 SGHTA, CDR2 FQGTGA. The CDR3 is made up of 14 amino acids. V dropped 6 bases and J dropped 0 bases, with 8 bases sitting between them. The CDR3 reads CASRFGANTGELFF. CDR3 DNA sequence: TGTGCCAGCAGGTTCGGAGCGAACACCGGGGAGCTGTTTTTT.

This sequence joins TRBV7-2 and TRBJ2-2; D is undetermined. The CDR3 length is 14 residues. CDR1 is SGHTA and CDR2 is FQGNSA in the germline V gene. Trimming removed 3 bases at V and 11 bases at J, with 16 bases between. The CDR3 DNA follows: TGTGCCAGCAGCTTGGATTTCCAGTACTCTGAGCTGTTTTTT. Encoded protein: CASSLDFQYSELFF.

This clone was counted only a few times. The chain recombines TRBV9 with TRBJ2-3; D possibly uses TRBD1 or TRBD2 (5 bases each). The CDR3 consists of 13 residues. The germline V gene encodes CDR1 SGDLS and CDR2 YYNGEE. V dropped 2 bases and J dropped 6 bases, with 10 bases sitting between them. The CDR3 sequence is CASSVPGRDTQYF. CDR3 in DNA: TGTGCCAGCAGCGTCCCGGGGCGCGATACGCAGTATTTT.

The CDR3 DNA reads as TGTGCCAGCAGCCCGGACCAAAACACTGAAGCTTTCTTT. Amino acid sequence: CASSPDQNTEAFF. This chain uses TRBV14 with TRBJ1-1, with unresolved D. CDR1 and CDR2 from the germline V gene are SGHDN and FVKESK. Trimming pared 4 bases from V and 2 bases from J, leaving 8 bases between. The CDR3 totals 13 residues.

This clone was recorded a few times. The chain joins TRBV2 to TRBJ2-7, with D possibly matching TRBD1 (5 bases). Per germline, CDR1 SNHLY and CDR2 FYNNEI. V dropped 6 bases and J dropped 1 base, with 10 bases sitting between them. CDR3 length equals 13 residues. This CDR3 is CASRIRQSYEQYV. For the CDR3, the DNA is TGTGCCAGCAGAATCAGACAGTCCTACGAGCAGTACGTC.

The chain joins TRBV5-8 to TRBJ1-1; TRBD1 matches at 7 bases. Germline V gene sequence: CDR1 SGHTS, CDR2 YDEGEE. V lost 0 bases to trimming and J lost 1 base; unmatched junction nucleotides: 3. This CDR3 has 15 amino acids. Here the CDR3 DNA reads TGTGCCAGCAGCTTGGGGGGACAGCCGAACACTGAAGCTTTCTTT. Translation: CASSLGGQPNTEAFF.

The chain employs TRBV10-3 and TRBJ1-6; D possibly corresponds to TRBD1 (5 bases). This CDR3 has 15 residues. The germline gives CDR1 ENHRY, CDR2 SYGVKD. Trimming removed 2 bases at V and 10 bases at J, with 15 bases between. CDR3 sequence: CAISEAAGGDSPLHF. In DNA, the CDR3 is TGTGCCATCAGTGAGGCAGCCGGGGGTGACTCACCCCTCCACTTT.

CDR3 sequence: CASSRARQTLLWEPQHF. The CDR3 DNA follows: TGTGCCAGCAGCCGGGCCCGACAGACACTTCTATGGGAGCCCCAGCATTTT. The chain is built from TRBV28 and TRBJ1-5, with a weak D call TRBD1 (5 bases). There are 17 residues in the CDR3. The V and J ends lost 6 bases and 8 bases respectively, with 26 bases between them. In germline, CDR1 is MDHEN, CDR2 SYDVKM. The whole variable domain, filled in from reference TRBV28 and TRBJ1-5, reads DVKVTQSSRYLVKRTGEKVFLECVQDMDHENMFWYRQDPGLGLRLIYFSYDVKMKEKGDIPEGYSVSREKKERFSLILESASTNQTSMYLCASSRARQTLLWEPQHFGDGTRLSIL.

This clone was seen a handful of times. The J gene is TRBJ2-3, the V gene TRBV5-1, with 8 bases aligning to TRBD2. CDR3 length: 16 amino acids. CDR1 and CDR2 (germline): SGHRS, YFSETQ. V shed 4 bases, J shed 4 bases, and the junction held 11 bases outside the gene matches. The CDR3 DNA is TGCGCCAGCAGCCCCATCGGACTAGCCCGGTCAGATACGCAGTATTTT. It codes for CASSPIGLARSDTQYF.

In its sample, this clone was seen a few times. This chain connects TRBV25-1 to TRBJ1-1, with D possibly TRBD1 on 5 matching bases. The CDR3 covers 12 residues. Looked up from germline, CDR1 is MGHDK and CDR2 is SYGVNS. The V end was cut by 2 bases, the J end by 10 bases, with 11 bases between. CDR3 sequence reads: CASSEAGLAAFF. As DNA, the CDR3 is TGTGCCAGCAGTGAAGCGGGGCTGGCAGCTTTCTTT.

The chain uses TRBV28 and TRBJ2-6, with D hard to call. Germline V gives CDR1 MDHEN, CDR2 SYDVKM. V was trimmed by 4 bases and J by 0 bases, leaving 10 bases between them. This CDR3 has 16 residues. The CDR3 DNA is TGTGCCAGCAGTTACCCACACAGCTCTGGGGCCAACGTCCTGACTTTC. Its protein is CASSYPHSSGANVLTF.

This clone was seen more than once but under ten times. The rearrangement joins TRBV5-1 to TRBJ2-5; D not resolved. The germline gives CDR1 SGHRS, CDR2 YFSETQ. The germline V and J ends were trimmed by 0 bases and 7 bases, with 10 bases remaining between them. The CDR3 sequence is 13 residues long. Here the CDR3 reads CASSLDTTWTQYF. CDR3 in DNA: TGCGCCAGCAGCTTGGACACGACATGGACCCAGTACTTC.

The rearrangement links TRBV21-1 to TRBJ2-2; the table's D call, TRBD2, was not checked against the DNA. TRBV21-1 is tagged as a pseudogene. The CDR3 spans 14 residues. CDR3 nucleotide sequence: TGTGCCAGAGCCGTCCTGGCGGACACCGGGGAGCTGTTTTTT. Translation: CARAVLADTGELFF.

The CDR3 nucleotides are TGTGCCAGCAGTGCTCCAGCCGGGGGGATTTATGGCTACACCTTC. It specifies CASSAPAGGIYGYTF. This rearrangement joins TRBV2 to TRBJ1-2, with D perhaps matching TRBD1 (5 bases). This CDR3 contains 15 residues. V was pared by 4 bases and J by 5 bases, with 17 bases between. Germline V lookup: CDR1 SNHLY, CDR2 FYNNEI.

This clone was seen only a few times. Written as DNA, the CDR3 is TGTGCCAGCAGTTTCGATCCCGACACAGATACGCAGTATTTT. Protein product: CASSFDPDTDTQYF. The chain employs TRBV27 and TRBJ2-3; no firm D call. The germline CDR1 and CDR2 sequences are MNHEY and SMNVEV (reference sequence). V was shortened by 3 bases and J by 2 bases, with 9 bases between the two germline ends. This CDR3 is built from 14 residues.

This chain links TRBV29-1 with TRBJ1-1; D is unclear. Deletions cut 3 bases from V and 5 bases from J, with 10 bases between. The germline gives CDR1 SQVTM, CDR2 ANQGSEA. The CDR3 length is 12 residues. The CDR3 sequence: CSVEVAVTEAFF. The CDR3 nucleotides are TGCAGCGTTGAGGTGGCAGTTACTGAAGCTTTCTTT.

This clone was found a few times. The sample carries other DNA sequences with the same CDR3. This chain uses TRBV6-4 with TRBJ1-1; D unclear. Germline assignment: CDR1 MRHNA and CDR2 SNTAGT. The CDR3 is made up of 13 amino acids. The V gene lost 4 bases and the J gene lost 2 bases, with 8 bases spanning the gap. Here the CDR3 reads CASSVSVNTEAFF. CDR3 DNA sequence: TGTGCCAGCAGTGTCTCTGTCAACACTGAAGCTTTCTTT.